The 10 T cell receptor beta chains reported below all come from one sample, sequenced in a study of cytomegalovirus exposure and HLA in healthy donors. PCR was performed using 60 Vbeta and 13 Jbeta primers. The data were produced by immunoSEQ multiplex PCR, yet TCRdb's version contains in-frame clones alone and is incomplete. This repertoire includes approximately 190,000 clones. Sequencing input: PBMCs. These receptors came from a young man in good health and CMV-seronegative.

The CDR3 DNA sequence: TGTGCCAGCAGTACGCGGACTTCCGGAAGGGCCGGGGAGCTGTTTTTT. It encodes CASSTRTSGRAGELFF. The chain couples TRBV27 to TRBJ2-2; D is perhaps TRBD2 (5 bases). Trimming took off 5 bases at V and 6 bases at J, with 19 bases between the two ends. The CDR3 consists of 16 residues. In germline, CDR1 is MNHEY, CDR2 SMNVEV (reference sequence).

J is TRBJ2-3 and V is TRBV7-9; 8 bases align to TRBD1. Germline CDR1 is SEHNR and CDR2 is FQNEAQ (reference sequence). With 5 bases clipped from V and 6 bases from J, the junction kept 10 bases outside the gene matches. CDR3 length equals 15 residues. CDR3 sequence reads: CASSDLAGGADTQYF. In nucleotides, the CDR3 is TGTGCCAGCAGCGATCTAGCAGGGGGCGCGGATACGCAGTATTTT.

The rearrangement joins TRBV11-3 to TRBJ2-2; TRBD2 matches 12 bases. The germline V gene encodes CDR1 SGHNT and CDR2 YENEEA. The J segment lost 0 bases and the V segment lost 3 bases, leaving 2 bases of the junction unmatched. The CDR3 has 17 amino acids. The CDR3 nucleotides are TGTGCCAGCAGCTTTCCTAGCGGGGGGGCGAACACCGGGGAGCTGTTTTTT. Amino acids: CASSFPSGGANTGELFF.

CDR3 coding DNA: TGTGCCAGTAGAAACCCCCGGGACAGCGGTACCCAGCCCCAGCATTTT. It encodes CASRNPRDSGTQPQHF. This chain connects TRBV19 to TRBJ1-5; 7 bases fit TRBD1. This CDR3 comprises 16 residues. V shed 6 bases and J 7 bases; nucleotides not matched to a gene: 15. Per germline, CDR1 LNHDA and CDR2 SQIVND (reference sequence).

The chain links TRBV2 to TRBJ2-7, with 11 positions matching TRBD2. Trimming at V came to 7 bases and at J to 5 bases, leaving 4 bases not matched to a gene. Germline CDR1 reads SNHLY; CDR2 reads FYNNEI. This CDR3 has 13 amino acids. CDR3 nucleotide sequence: TGTGCCAGCACGGGACTAGCGGCCCACGAGCAGTACTTC. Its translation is CASTGLAAHEQYF.

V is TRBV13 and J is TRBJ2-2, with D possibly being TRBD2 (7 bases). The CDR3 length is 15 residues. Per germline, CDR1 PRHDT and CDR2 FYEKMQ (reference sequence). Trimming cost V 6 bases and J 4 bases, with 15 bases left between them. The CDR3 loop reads CASRPAGAGTGELFF. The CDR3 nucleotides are TGTGCCAGCAGGCCTGCGGGGGCGGGCACCGGGGAGCTGTTTTTT.

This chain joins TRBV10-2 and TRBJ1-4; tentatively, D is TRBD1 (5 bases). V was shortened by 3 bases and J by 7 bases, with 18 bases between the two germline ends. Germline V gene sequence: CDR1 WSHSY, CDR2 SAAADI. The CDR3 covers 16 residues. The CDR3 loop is CASSERIPLQGEKLFF. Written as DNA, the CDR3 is TGCGCCAGCAGTGAACGGATCCCCCTTCAGGGTGAAAAACTGTTTTTT.

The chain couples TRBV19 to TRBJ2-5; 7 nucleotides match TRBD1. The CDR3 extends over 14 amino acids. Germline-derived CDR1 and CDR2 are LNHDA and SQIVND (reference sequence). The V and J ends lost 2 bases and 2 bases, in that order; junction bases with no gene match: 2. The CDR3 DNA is TGTGCCAGTAGTATATACAGGGGACAAGAGACCCAGTACTTC. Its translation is CASSIYRGQETQYF.

CDR3 sequence (DNA): TGCGCCAGCAGCCAAGAAGGGCGGACAGGGAATTCCTACGAGCAGTACTTC. Its translation is CASSQEGRTGNSYEQYF. The J gene is TRBJ2-7, the V gene TRBV4-1, with TRBD1 matching 8 bases. The CDR3 loop spans 17 amino acids. The V gene's germline CDR1 is MGHRA and CDR2 YSYEKL. The V segment lost 0 bases and the J segment 1 base; nucleotides outside the gene matches: 8.

CDR3 amino acids: CASSLGQGPELFF. The CDR3 DNA sequence: TGCGCCAGCTCCTTAGGACAGGGACCCGAGCTGTTTTTT. The V gene is TRBV5-1, the J gene TRBJ2-2, with TRBD1 identical over 8 bases. V dropped 7 bases and J dropped 11; count of bases not matched to a gene: 10. Germline values: CDR1 SGHRS, CDR2 YFSETQ. The length of the CDR3 is 13 residues.